The present T cell receptor (beta chain) was sequenced within a study of cytomegalovirus exposure and HLA in healthy donors. Researchers ran the PCR with 60 Vbeta and 13 Jbeta primers. TCRdb's copy holds only in-frame clones and misses some; the assay was immunoSEQ multiplex PCR. The table has 200,000 to 250,000 clones, 77% seen once. V lost 0 bases, J lost 3 bases, and 5 bases stayed unmatched. CDR3 length: 15 residues. Germline V CDR1 and CDR2: KGHSH, LQKENI. This clone came up once. Specimen: PBMCs. This TCR derives from a woman aged 60 to 75 in good health and CMV-seropositive. The V call is TRBV18, the J call TRBJ2-7, with TRBD1 matching 7 bases. DNA for the CDR3: TGTGCCAGCTCACCACCGGGACAGAGAAACTACGAGCAGTACTTC. Residues: CASSPPGQRNYEQYF.